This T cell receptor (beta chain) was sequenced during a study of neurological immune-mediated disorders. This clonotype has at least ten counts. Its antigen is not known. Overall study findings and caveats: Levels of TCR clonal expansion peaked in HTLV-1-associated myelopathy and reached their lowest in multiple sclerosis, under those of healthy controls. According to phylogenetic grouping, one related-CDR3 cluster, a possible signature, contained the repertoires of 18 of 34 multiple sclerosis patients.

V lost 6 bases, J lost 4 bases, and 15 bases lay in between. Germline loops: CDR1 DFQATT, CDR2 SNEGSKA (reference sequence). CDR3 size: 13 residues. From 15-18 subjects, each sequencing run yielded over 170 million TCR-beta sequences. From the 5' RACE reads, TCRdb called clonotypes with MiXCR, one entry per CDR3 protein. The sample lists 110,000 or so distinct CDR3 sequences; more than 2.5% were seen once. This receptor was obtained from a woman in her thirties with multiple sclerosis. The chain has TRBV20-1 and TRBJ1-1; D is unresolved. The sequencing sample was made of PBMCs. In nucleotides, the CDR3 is TGCAGTGCCCCGTATGGATCCATCACTGAAGCTTTCTTT. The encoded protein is CSAPYGSITEAFF.